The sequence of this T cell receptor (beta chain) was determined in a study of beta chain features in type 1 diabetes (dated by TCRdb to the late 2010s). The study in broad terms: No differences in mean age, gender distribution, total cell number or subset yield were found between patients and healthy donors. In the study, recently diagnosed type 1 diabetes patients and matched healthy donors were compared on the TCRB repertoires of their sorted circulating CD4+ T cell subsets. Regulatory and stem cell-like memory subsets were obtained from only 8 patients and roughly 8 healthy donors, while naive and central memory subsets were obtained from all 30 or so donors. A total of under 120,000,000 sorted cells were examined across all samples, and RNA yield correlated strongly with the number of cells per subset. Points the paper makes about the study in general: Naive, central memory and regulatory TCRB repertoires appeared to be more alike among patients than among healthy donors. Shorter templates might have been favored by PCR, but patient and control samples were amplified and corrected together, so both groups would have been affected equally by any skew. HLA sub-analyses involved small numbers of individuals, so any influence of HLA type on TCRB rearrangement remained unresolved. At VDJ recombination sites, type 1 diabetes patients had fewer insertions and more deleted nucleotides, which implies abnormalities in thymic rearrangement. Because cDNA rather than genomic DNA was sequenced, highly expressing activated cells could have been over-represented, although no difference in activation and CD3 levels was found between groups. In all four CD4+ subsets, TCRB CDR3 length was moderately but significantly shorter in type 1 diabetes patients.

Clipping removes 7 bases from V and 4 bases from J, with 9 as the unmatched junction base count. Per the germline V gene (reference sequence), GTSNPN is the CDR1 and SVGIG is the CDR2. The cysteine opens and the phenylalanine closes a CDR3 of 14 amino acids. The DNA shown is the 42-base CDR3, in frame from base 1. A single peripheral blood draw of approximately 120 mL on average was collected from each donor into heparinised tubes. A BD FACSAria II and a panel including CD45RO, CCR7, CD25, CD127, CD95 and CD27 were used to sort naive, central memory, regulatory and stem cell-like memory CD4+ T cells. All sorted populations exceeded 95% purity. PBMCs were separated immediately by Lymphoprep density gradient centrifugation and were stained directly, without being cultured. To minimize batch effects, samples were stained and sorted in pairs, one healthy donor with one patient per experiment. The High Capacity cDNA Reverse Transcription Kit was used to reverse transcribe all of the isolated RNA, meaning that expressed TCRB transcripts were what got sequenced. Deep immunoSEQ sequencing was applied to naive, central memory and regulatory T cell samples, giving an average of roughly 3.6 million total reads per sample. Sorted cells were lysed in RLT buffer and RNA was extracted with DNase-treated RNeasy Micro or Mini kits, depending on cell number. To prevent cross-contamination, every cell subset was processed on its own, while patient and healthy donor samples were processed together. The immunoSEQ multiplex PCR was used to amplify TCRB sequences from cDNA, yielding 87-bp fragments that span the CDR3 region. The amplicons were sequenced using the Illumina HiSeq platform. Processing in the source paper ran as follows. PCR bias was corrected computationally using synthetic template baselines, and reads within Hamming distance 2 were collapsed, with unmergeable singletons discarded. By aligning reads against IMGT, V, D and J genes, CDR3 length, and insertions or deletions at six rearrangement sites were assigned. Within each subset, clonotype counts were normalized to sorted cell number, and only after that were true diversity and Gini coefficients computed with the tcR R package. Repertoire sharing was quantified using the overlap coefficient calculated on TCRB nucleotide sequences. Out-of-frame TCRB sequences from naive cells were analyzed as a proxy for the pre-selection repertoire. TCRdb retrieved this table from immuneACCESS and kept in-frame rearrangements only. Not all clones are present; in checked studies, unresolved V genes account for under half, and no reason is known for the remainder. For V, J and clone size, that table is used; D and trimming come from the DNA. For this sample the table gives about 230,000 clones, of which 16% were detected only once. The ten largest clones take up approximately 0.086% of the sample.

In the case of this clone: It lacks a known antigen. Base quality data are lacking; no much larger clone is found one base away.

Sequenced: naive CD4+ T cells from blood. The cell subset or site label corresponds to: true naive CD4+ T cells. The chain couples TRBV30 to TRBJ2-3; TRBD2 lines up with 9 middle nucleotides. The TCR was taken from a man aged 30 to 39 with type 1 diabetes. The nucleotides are TGTGCCTCCCAGACCGGGACTAGCTCAGATACGCAGTATTTT. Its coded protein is CASQTGTSSDTQYF.